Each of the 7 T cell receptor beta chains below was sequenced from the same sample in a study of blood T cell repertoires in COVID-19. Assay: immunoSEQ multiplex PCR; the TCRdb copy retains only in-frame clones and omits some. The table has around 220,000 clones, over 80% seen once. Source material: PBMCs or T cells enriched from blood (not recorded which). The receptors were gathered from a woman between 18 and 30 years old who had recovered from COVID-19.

CDR3 coding DNA: TGTGCCAGCAGTCTGACCTTTGGGACATTCGGGGCCACTGAAGCTTTCTTT. Translated: CASSLTFGTFGATEAFF. J is TRBJ1-1 and V is TRBV28; TRBD1 is a possible D gene (6 bases). CDR3 length: 17 amino acids. V dropped 5 bases and J dropped 4 bases, with 23 bases sitting between them. The germline V gene has CDR1 MDHEN and CDR2 SYDVKM.

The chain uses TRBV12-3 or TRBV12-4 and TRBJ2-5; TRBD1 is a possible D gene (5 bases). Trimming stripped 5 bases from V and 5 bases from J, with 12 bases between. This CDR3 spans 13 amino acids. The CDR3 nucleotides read TGTGCCAGCAGTCCCCACTACAGGGAGACCCAGTACTTC. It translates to CASSPHYRETQYF.

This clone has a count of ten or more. CDR3 residues: CASSTGTGGNQPQHF. Written as DNA, the CDR3 is TGCGCCAGCAGTACCGGGACAGGGGGCAATCAGCCCCAGCATTTT. V usage is TRBV10-1 and J usage is TRBJ1-5; 10 positions agree with TRBD1. The CDR3 loop spans 15 amino acids. In germline, CDR1 is WNHNN, CDR2 SYGVQD (reference sequence). The ends lost 5 bases at V and 2 bases at J; junction bases unmatched: 3.

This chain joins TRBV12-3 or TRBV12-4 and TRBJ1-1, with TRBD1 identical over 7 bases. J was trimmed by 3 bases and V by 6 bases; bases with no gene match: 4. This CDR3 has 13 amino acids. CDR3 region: CASSQQGYTEAFF. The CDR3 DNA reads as TGTGCCAGCAGCCAACAGGGGTACACTGAAGCTTTCTTT.

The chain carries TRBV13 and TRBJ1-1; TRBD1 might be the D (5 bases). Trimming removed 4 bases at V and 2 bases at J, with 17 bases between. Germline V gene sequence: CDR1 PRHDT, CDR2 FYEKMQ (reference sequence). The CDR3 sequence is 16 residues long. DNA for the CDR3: TGTGCCAGCAGCTCTGCCAGCGGGACGGGTAACACTGAAGCTTTCTTT. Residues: CASSSASGTGNTEAFF.

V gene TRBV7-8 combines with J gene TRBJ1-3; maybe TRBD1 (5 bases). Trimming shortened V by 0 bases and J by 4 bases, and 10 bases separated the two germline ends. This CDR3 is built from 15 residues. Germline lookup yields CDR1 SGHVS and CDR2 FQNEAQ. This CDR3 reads CASSLAGGGGNTIYF. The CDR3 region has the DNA TGTGCCAGCAGCTTAGCCGGGGGAGGAGGAAACACCATATATTTT.

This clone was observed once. In nucleotides, the CDR3 is TGTGCCAGCAGGGGACAGATGGGGACTGGCTACACCTTC. It encodes CASRGQMGTGYTF. The chain combines TRBV9 with TRBJ1-2; 7 nucleotides align to TRBD1. CDR3 length: 13 amino acids. Germline CDR1 and CDR2: SGDLS and YYNGEE. The junction had 8 bases not matched to a gene; V was cut back by 5 bases and J by 7 bases. Together with reference TRBV9 and TRBJ1-2, the CDR3 gives the full variable domain: DSGVTQTPKHLITATGQRVTLRCSPRSGDLSVYWYQQSLDQGLQFLIQYYNGEERAKGNILERFSAQQFPDLHSELNLSSLELGDSALYFCASRGQMGTGYTFGSGTRLTVV.